Described below is a single T cell receptor beta chain sequence and its context. These data are taken from a study of CD8+ T cells in alopecia areata. Study details: Tofacitinib dosing lasted 6 to 18 months, which was then followed by 6 months off drug.

Extraction of RNA preceded its reverse transcription into cDNA, which served as the sequencing template. Profiling relied on immunoSEQ multiplex PCR, and the TCRdb table lists in-frame clones only, not all of them. The table records around 200,000 clones, 50% to 70% of them present only once. From germline, CDR1 is SGHDT and CDR2 YYEEEE. The CDR3 has 14 amino acids. V was shortened by 6 bases and J by 6 bases, with 18 bases between the two germline ends. Sequencing used CD4+ T cells sorted from blood, obtained at week 0. This TCR was sampled from a human donor with alopecia areata. This sequence joins TRBV5-6 and TRBJ1-2; D remains unclear. CDR3 loop: CASNPRGREDGYTF. CDR3 coding DNA: TGTGCCAGCAACCCCCGAGGGCGCGAGGATGGCTACACCTTC.